Listed here are 9 T cell receptor beta chains from one sample, sequenced in a study of PD-1 blockade in classical Hodgkin lymphoma. Time point noted: cycle 4 day 1 (C4D1), after more than 5 weeks of nivolumab. Following autologous stem cell transplantation, relapse occurred in every patient, and exposure to brentuximab vedotin varied. Here immunoSEQ multiplex PCR was the method, and the copy in TCRdb shows in-frame clones only, minus some. The sample contains about 89,000 clones, over 75% of which appear only once. The material was peripheral blood mononuclear cells (PBMCs), obtained before the fourth cycle of nivolumab. The receptors shown here come from a human donor with classical Hodgkin lymphoma.

The chain uses TRBV7-2 and TRBJ1-1; D is unresolved. The germline V gene has CDR1 SGHTA and CDR2 FQGNSA. The CDR3 extends over 15 amino acids. V was clipped by 2 bases and J by 0 bases, with 10 bases between them. The CDR3 DNA sequence: TGTGCCAGCAGCTTAAACTCCGCATTGAACACTGAAGCTTTCTTT. This encodes CASSLNSALNTEAFF.

This chain links TRBV6-5 with TRBJ1-5, with D hard to call. Germline V gene sequence: CDR1 MNHEY, CDR2 SVGAGI. The CDR3 loop spans 14 amino acids. V dropped 4 bases and J dropped 0 bases, with 7 bases sitting between them. CDR3 in DNA: TGTGCCAGCAGTTGGGCTACTAGCAATCAGCCCCAGCATTTT. It codes for CASSWATSNQPQHF.

This clone was counted between two and nine times. This chain uses TRBV19 with TRBJ1-5; D remains unclear. In germline, CDR1 is LNHDA, CDR2 SQIVND (reference sequence). Trimming shortened V by 5 bases and J by 0 bases, and 8 bases separated the two germline ends. CDR3 length equals 14 residues. The CDR3 protein is CASSVTDSNQPQHF. The DNA for the CDR3 is TGTGCCAGTAGTGTCACAGATAGCAATCAGCCCCAGCATTTT.

The V call is TRBV7-9, the J call TRBJ2-2, with D possibly being TRBD2 (6 bases). V was trimmed by 4 bases and J by 7 bases, leaving 16 bases between them. The CDR3 runs 15 residues. Germline V lookup: CDR1 SEHNR, CDR2 FQNEAQ (reference sequence). The CDR3 loop is CASSSDRDFIGELFF. As DNA, the CDR3 is TGTGCCAGCAGCTCCGACCGGGACTTTATCGGGGAGCTGTTTTTT.

The V and J genes are TRBV10-2 and TRBJ1-6; TRBD1 is a possible D gene (6 bases). There are 17 residues in the CDR3. Per germline, CDR1 WSHSY and CDR2 SAAADI. V was clipped by 6 bases and J by 10 bases, with 25 bases between them. CDR3 DNA: TGCGCCAGCAGCGAAATCTCGACAGGCGGTATGGGGTCACCCCTCCACTTT. Amino acid sequence: CASSEISTGGMGSPLHF.

The J gene is TRBJ1-2, the V gene TRBV5-1; D is unclear. V lost 2 bases to trimming and J lost 8 bases, with 10 bases between them. Germline values: CDR1 SGHRS, CDR2 YFSETQ. There are 12 residues in the CDR3. CDR3 coding DNA: TGCGCCAGCAGCTTCGGGGTTCGGGGCTACACCTTC. The encoded protein is CASSFGVRGYTF.

The chain links TRBV7-2 to TRBJ2-2; TRBD1 is a possible D gene (6 bases). The CDR3 is 15 amino acids. CDR1 is SGHTA and CDR2 is FQGNSA in the germline V gene. Trimming cost V 4 bases and J 6 bases, with 15 bases left between them. Here the CDR3 DNA reads TGTGCCAGCAGCTCCGGGACACGGGCCGCCGGGGAGCTGTTTTTT. This translates into CASSSGTRAAGELFF.

The rearrangement uses TRBV6-1 and TRBJ1-2, with 7 bases lining up with TRBD1. V lost 7 bases and J lost 1; bases outside the gene matches: 12. This CDR3 has 16 amino acids. CDR1 and CDR2 from the germline V gene are MNHNS and SASEGT. The CDR3 spells CASIDPGQQNNYGYTF. CDR3 DNA: TGTGCCAGCATTGACCCGGGACAGCAAAATAACTATGGCTACACCTTC.

This CDR3 is CASREQGASNQPQHF. The DNA of the CDR3 is TGTGCCAGCAGGGAACAGGGGGCAAGCAATCAGCCCCAGCATTTT. The chain links TRBV28 to TRBJ1-5; TRBD1 agrees at 9 bases. The V gene's germline CDR1 is MDHEN and CDR2 SYDVKM. V was clipped by 6 bases and J by 1 base; unmatched bases: 4. CDR3 length: 15 amino acids.